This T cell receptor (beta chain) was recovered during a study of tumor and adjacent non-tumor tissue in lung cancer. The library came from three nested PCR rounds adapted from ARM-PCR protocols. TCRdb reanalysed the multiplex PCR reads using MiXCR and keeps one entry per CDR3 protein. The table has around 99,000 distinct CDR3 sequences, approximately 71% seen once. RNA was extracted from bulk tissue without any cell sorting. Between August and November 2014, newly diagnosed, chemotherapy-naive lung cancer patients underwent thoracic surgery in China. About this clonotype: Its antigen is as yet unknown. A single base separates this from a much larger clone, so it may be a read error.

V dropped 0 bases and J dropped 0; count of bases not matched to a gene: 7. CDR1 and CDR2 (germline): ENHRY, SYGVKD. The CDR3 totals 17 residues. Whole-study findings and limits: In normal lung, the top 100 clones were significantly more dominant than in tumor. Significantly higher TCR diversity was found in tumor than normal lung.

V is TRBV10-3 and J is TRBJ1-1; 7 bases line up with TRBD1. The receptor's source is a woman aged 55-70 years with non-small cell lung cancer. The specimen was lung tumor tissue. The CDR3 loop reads CAISESTGAPLNTEAFF. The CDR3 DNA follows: TGTGCCATCAGTGAGTCCACAGGGGCACCATTGAACACTGAAGCTTTCTTT.